The 16 T cell receptor beta chains below were found in one sample sequenced in a study of T cell changes during pregnancy in multiple sclerosis. Generated by immunoSEQ multiplex PCR, the TCRdb table keeps only in-frame clones and is missing some. Found here are tens of thousands of clones, 94% of them singletons; the top ten hold about 0.84%. The material was peripheral blood, obtained in the third trimester of pregnancy. The receptor set was obtained from a female donor with multiple sclerosis, enrolled in a pregnancy study.

The chain carries TRBV9 and TRBJ1-1; TRBD1 matches 8 bases. J was trimmed by 1 base and V by 0 bases; bases with no gene match: 5. The CDR3 totals 16 residues. Germline CDR1 reads SGDLS; CDR2 reads YYNGEE. For the CDR3, the DNA is TGTGCCAGCAGCGTAGCTGGACAGGGCAGGAACACTGAAGCTTTCTTT. This translates into CASSVAGQGRNTEAFF.

The V and J genes are TRBV7-3 and TRBJ2-3, with TRBD2 identical over 10 bases. CDR1 SGHTA and CDR2 FQGTGA come from the germline V gene. There are 14 residues in the CDR3. The V gene end was trimmed by 6 bases and the J gene end by 1 base; junction bases not matched to a gene: 1. The CDR3 DNA sequence: TGTGCCAGCAGTCTAGCGGGGGGCACAGATACGCAGTATTTT. Translated: CASSLAGGTDTQYF.

The chain combines TRBV5-4 with TRBJ1-1; D is perhaps TRBD1 (6 bases). The V gene lost 2 bases and the J gene lost 0 bases, with 11 bases spanning the gap. Germline V gene lookup returns CDR1 SGHNT and CDR2 YYREEE (reference sequence). This CDR3 spans 15 amino acids. The DNA of the CDR3 is TGTGCCAGCAGCTTTAAGACAGGTTTGAACACTGAAGCTTTCTTT. Its protein is CASSFKTGLNTEAFF.

The chain employs TRBV5-1 and TRBJ1-2; D gene ambiguous. Per the germline V gene, CDR1 is SGHRS and CDR2 is YFSETQ. This CDR3 is built from 11 residues. Trimming took 0 bases from V and 7 from J, leaving 4 bases between them. This CDR3 is CASSLGSGYTF. CDR3 coding DNA: TGCGCCAGCAGCTTGGGGAGTGGCTACACCTTC.

This chain joins TRBV19 and TRBJ2-2, with TRBD1 matching over 11 bases. V lost 9 bases and J lost 4; bases outside the gene matches: 7. CDR3 length: 15 amino acids. Germline-derived CDR1 and CDR2 are LNHDA and SQIVND (reference sequence). The CDR3 is CASKDRGRGTGELFF. CDR3 nucleotides: TGTGCCAGCAAGGACAGGGGGCGAGGCACCGGGGAGCTGTTTTTT.

For this clone: This sample also contains other DNA sequences that code for the same CDR3. The chain is built from TRBV18 and TRBJ2-7; D may be TRBD2 (5 bases). The CDR3 runs 12 residues. V was trimmed by 2 bases and J by 3 bases, leaving 5 bases between them. Per the germline V gene, CDR1 is KGHSH and CDR2 is LQKENI. CDR3 bases: TGTGCCAGCTCACCAACTAGCTACGAGCAGTACTTC. This sequence encodes CASSPTSYEQYF.

The chain recombines TRBV10-3 with TRBJ2-1, with D possibly matching TRBD2 (6 bases). The CDR3 has 12 residues. Germline CDR1 reads ENHRY; CDR2 reads SYGVKD. The V end was cut by 8 bases, the J end by 3 bases, with 8 bases between. The CDR3 DNA sequence: TGTGCCATCGCGGGAAACTACAATGAGCAGTTCTTC. This codes for CAIAGNYNEQFF.

V and J are TRBV9 and TRBJ1-1, with a tentative D call TRBD1 (5 bases). Trimming cost V 3 bases and J 4 bases, with 13 bases left between them. The germline CDR1 and CDR2 sequences are SGDLS and YYNGEE. This CDR3 spans 14 amino acids. CDR3 sequence reads: CASSAPSRVTEAFF. The CDR3 DNA reads as TGTGCCAGCAGCGCCCCTTCCAGGGTCACTGAAGCTTTCTTT.

This rearrangement joins TRBV2 to TRBJ2-7; a weak D match, TRBD2 (5 bases). Germline V gene data show CDR1 as SNHLY and CDR2 as FYNNEI. The CDR3 runs to 11 residues. V was trimmed by 6 bases and J by 4 bases, leaving 7 bases between them. CDR3 loop: CASSPGYEQYF. CDR3 in DNA: TGTGCCAGCAGCCCGGGATACGAGCAGTACTTC.

The gene calls are TRBV6-1 and TRBJ2-2; D perhaps matches TRBD2 (5 bases). The CDR3 consists of 13 residues. The V gene lost 8 bases and the J gene lost 1 base, with 8 bases spanning the gap. Germline V gene data show CDR1 as MNHNS and CDR2 as SASEGT. The DNA of the CDR3 is TGTGCCAGCCCGGGGAAGAACACCGGGGAGCTGTTTTTT. Residues: CASPGKNTGELFF.

The chain couples TRBV7-9 to TRBJ1-1; 10 bases are shared with TRBD1. Germline V lookup: CDR1 SEHNR, CDR2 FQNEAQ (reference sequence). The trim removed 6 bases at V and 9 bases at J, leaving 19 bases unmatched. This CDR3 is built from 17 residues. The CDR3 spells CASRDTGTGDSSFQAFF. Here the CDR3 DNA reads TGTGCCAGCAGAGATACCGGGACAGGGGACTCCTCGTTTCAAGCTTTCTTT.

The chain joins TRBV9 to TRBJ1-1, with TRBD1 identical over 8 bases. Germline loops: CDR1 SGDLS, CDR2 YYNGEE. The junction had 6 bases not matched to a gene; V was cut back by 4 bases and J by 4 bases. CDR3 length equals 14 residues. CDR3 nucleotides: TGTGCCAGCAGCACCCAGGGGGCTAGCACTGAAGCTTTCTTT. Protein product: CASSTQGASTEAFF.

The genes are TRBV5-6 and TRBJ2-1, with 9 bases that match TRBD2. V lost 2 bases and J lost 4; bases outside the gene matches: 13. The length of the CDR3 is 18 residues. The germline V gene encodes CDR1 SGHDT and CDR2 YYEEEE. The CDR3 loop is CASSFSSGGRAYYNEQFF. The CDR3 DNA reads TGTGCCAGCAGCTTTAGTTCAGGCGGGAGGGCTTATTACAATGAGCAGTTCTTC.

The chain has TRBV7-9 and TRBJ1-5; D not certain. The ends were cut back, 0 bases at V and 7 bases at J, with 10 bases in the middle. This CDR3 spans 14 amino acids. Germline V CDR1 and CDR2: SEHNR, FQNEAQ (reference sequence). CDR3 region: CASSLAREGQPQHF. In DNA, the CDR3 is TGTGCCAGCAGCTTAGCGAGGGAGGGCCAGCCCCAGCATTTT. Complete variable domain (other parts from reference TRBV7-9 and TRBJ1-5): DTGVSQNPRHKITKRGQNVTFRCDPISEHNRLYWYRQTLGQGPEFLTYFQNEAQLEKSRLLSDRFSAERPKGSFSTLEIQRTEQGDSAMYLCASSLAREGQPQHFGDGTRLSIL.

The rearrangement uses TRBV27 and TRBJ2-1, with TRBD2 matching 16 bases. J lost 12 bases, V lost 4 bases, and 9 bases had no gene match. Germline V gene sequence: CDR1 MNHEY, CDR2 SMNVEV (reference sequence). This CDR3 has 16 amino acids. The CDR3 region has the DNA TGTGCCAGCAGTTCTTCCCCGGGACTAGCGGGAGGGACGCAGTTCTTC. Protein sequence: CASSSSPGLAGGTQFF.

The rearrangement uses TRBV2 and TRBJ2-1; 10 bases are a match to TRBD2. CDR1 is SNHLY and CDR2 is FYNNEI in the germline V gene. The CDR3 is 17 residues long. V gave up 8 bases and J gave up 4 bases; unmatched junction bases: 14. The CDR3 is CASGVEREGPGYNEQFF. CDR3 DNA sequence: TGTGCCAGCGGGGTGGAGCGGGAGGGCCCGGGTTACAATGAGCAGTTCTTC.